A single sample is the source of the 14 T cell receptor beta chains below, sequenced in a study of kidney transplant recipient with SARS-CoV-2 infection. MiXCR, applied by TCRdb to the reads, yields one record per CDR3 protein. The sample has under 300,000 distinct CDR3 sequences; 29% are singletons. This specimen was a blood sample, taken at baseline and on roughly day 120 from a kidney transplant recipient. Receptors originate from a male patient aged 25 to 39 who had COVID-19 and was a kidney transplant recipient. Some T cells may be the graft donor's.

This clonotype occurred many times. The rearrangement uses TRBV4-3 and TRBJ1-2, with no clear D. Germline CDR1 LGHNA, CDR2 YSLEER. The ends were cut back, 5 bases at V and 4 bases at J, with 23 bases in the middle. The length of the CDR3 is 17 residues. This CDR3 is CASSFNRGRRKTYGYTF. CDR3 nucleotide sequence: TGCGCCAGCAGCTTTAATAGAGGACGTCGAAAGACCTATGGCTACACCTTC.

Details on this clonotype: This may be a read error, as it is one base from a much larger clone. The chain recombines TRBV9 with TRBJ1-1, with TRBD1 matching over 7 bases. The germline gives CDR1 SGDLS, CDR2 YYNGEE. The CDR3 length is 17 residues. The V gene end was trimmed by 4 bases and the J gene end by 2 bases; junction bases not matched to a gene: 14. Here the CDR3 reads CASSTRGRLGGNTEAFF. CDR3 nucleotide sequence: TGTGCCAGCAGCACTAGGGGGCGATTAGGGGGCAACACTGAAGCTTTCTTT.

This clonotype has ten or more counts. This rearrangement joins TRBV20-1 to TRBJ1-5, with 9 bases matching TRBD1. This CDR3 has 14 residues. V lost 5 bases, J lost 5 bases, and 7 bases stayed unmatched. The germline CDR1 and CDR2 sequences are DFQATT and SNEGSKA (reference sequence). DNA of the CDR3: TGCAGTGCTGCGGACAGGGGCTGGTATCAGCCCCAGCATTTT. Amino acids: CSAADRGWYQPQHF.

Comments on this clonotype: A far larger clone is off by one base, so a read error is likely. The gene calls are TRBV28 and TRBJ2-5; D perhaps matches TRBD2 (6 bases). Germline V CDR1 and CDR2: MDHEN, SYDVKM. Trimming removed 5 bases from V and 11 bases from J, with 30 bases in between. The CDR3 has 17 amino acids. The CDR3 nucleotides read TGTGCCAGCAGTAACCGGGATAGCGGTGAAAGCTCCTACGGGCAGTACTTC. Its translation is CASSNRDSGESSYGQYF. Full variable domain (rest looked up from reference TRBV28 and TRBJ2-5): DVKVTQSSRYLVKRTGEKVFLECVQDMDHENMFWYRQDPGLGLRLIYFSYDVKMKEKGDIPEGYSVSREKKERFSLILESASTNQTSMYLCASSNRDSGESSYGQYFGPGTRLLVL.

Note on this clonotype: A much larger clonotype is one base distant, so this may be a read error. V is TRBV7-9 and J is TRBJ2-5, with D tentatively TRBD1 (6 bases). In germline, CDR1 is SEHNR, CDR2 FQNEAQ (reference sequence). The CDR3 runs 15 residues. The DNA of the CDR3 is TGTGCCAGCAGCCCCTCTAGGGGGACCGCTGAGACCCAGTGCTTC. This translates into CASSPSRGTAETQCF.

In regard to this clonotype: A much more abundant neighbour one base away suggests this may be a read error. The chain is built from TRBV7-4 and TRBJ1-2; D is undetermined. Germline CDR1 is SGHVT and CDR2 is SQSDAQ. This CDR3 comprises 17 residues. V was clipped by 4 bases and J by 4 bases, with 22 bases between them. The CDR3 region is CASSSGDSARKTYGYTF. CDR3 nucleotides: TGTGCCAGCAGCTCAGGTGATTCAGCTCGAAAGACCTATGGCTACACCTTC.

The table lists this clonotype with a few counts. The rearrangement uses TRBV5-1 and TRBJ2-3, with 8 bases that match TRBD2. Trimming cost V 5 bases and J 0 bases; bases outside gene matches: 8. The CDR3 is made up of 16 amino acids. CDR1 and CDR2 from the germline V gene are SGHRS and YFSETQ. As DNA, the CDR3 is TGCGCCAGCAGTGTGCTGGGCGGGAGGAGCACAGATACGCAGTATTTT. This translates into CASSVLGGRSTDTQYF.

This clonotype was detected ten times or more. V and J are TRBV11-2 and TRBJ1-1, with D tentatively TRBD1 (5 bases). Trimming left V 5 bases short and J 11 bases short, with 21 bases between. CDR1 SGHAT and CDR2 FQNNGV come from the germline V gene. The CDR3 spans 14 residues. The CDR3 protein is CASSQTRTIERAFF. CDR3 sequence (DNA): TGTGCCAGCAGCCAAACGCGGACAATCGAACGGGCTTTCTTT. The complete variable domain, with remaining parts taken from reference TRBV11-2 and TRBJ1-1, reads EAGVAQSPRYKIIEKRQSVAFWCNPISGHATLYWYQQILGQGPKLLIQFQNNGVVDDSQLPKDRFSAERLKGVDSTLKIQPAKLEDSAVYLCASSQTRTIERAFFGQGTRLTVV.

This clonotype was seen only a few times. The gene calls are TRBV9 and TRBJ1-6; 10 bases are a match to TRBD1. CDR1 is SGDLS, CDR2 YYNGEE, per germline. The CDR3 has 16 amino acids. Trimming removed 5 bases from V and 5 bases from J; junction bases left unmatched: 7. DNA of the CDR3: TGTGCCAGCAGTCCCGGGACAGGGGCACATAATTCACCCCTCCACTTT. Its protein product is CASSPGTGAHNSPLHF.

This clonotype occurred many times. The rearrangement links TRBV11-2 to TRBJ2-7, with D tentatively TRBD1 or TRBD2 (6 bases each). The CDR3 runs 13 residues. Germline V gives CDR1 SGHAT, CDR2 FQNNGV. Trimming cost V 6 bases and J 6 bases, with 15 bases left between them. In nucleotides, the CDR3 is TGTGCCAGCAGGCAAAGGGGGGCGTCCGAGCAGTACTTC. Its translation is CASRQRGASEQYF.

This clonotype was observed many times. The V gene is TRBV4-3, the J gene TRBJ2-2, with no clear D. Per the germline V gene, CDR1 is LGHNA and CDR2 is YSLEER. CDR3 size: 17 residues. Between the trimmed V and J ends, which lost 1 base and 3 bases, there was a span of 15 bases. The CDR3 sequence: CASSQAYWDLDTGELFF. DNA for the CDR3: TGCGCCAGCAGCCAAGCTTACTGGGATCTGGACACCGGGGAGCTGTTTTTT.

This clonotype has more than one count but fewer than ten. The chain links TRBV27 to TRBJ2-5; 7 bases map to TRBD1. CDR1 is MNHEY, CDR2 SMNVEV, per germline (reference sequence). V shed 4 bases and J 4 bases; nucleotides not matched to a gene: 6. This CDR3 region has 14 residues. CDR3 residues: CASSWAGGRETQYF. CDR3 DNA: TGTGCCAGCAGTTGGGCAGGGGGACGAGAGACCCAGTACTTC.

Concerning this clonotype itself: This may stem from a read error, because a much larger clone lies one nucleotide away. The chain's CDR3 is CASSVICSHGKTYGYTF. The DNA for the CDR3 is TGTGCCAGCAGTGTAATATGCTCACACGGAAAGACCTATGGCTACACCTTC. The chain carries TRBV6-4 and TRBJ1-2; D gene uncertain. CDR3 length: 17 amino acids. Deletions cut 4 bases from V and 4 bases from J, with 22 bases between. Per the germline V gene, CDR1 is MRHNA and CDR2 is SNTAGT.

V is TRBV13 and J is TRBJ2-1; 14 nucleotides match TRBD2. V lost 5 bases to trimming and J lost 2 bases; unmatched junction nucleotides: 5. Germline V gene lookup returns CDR1 PRHDT and CDR2 FYEKMQ (reference sequence). This CDR3 spans 17 amino acids. The CDR3 spells CASSVRLAGGTYNEQFF. In DNA form, the CDR3 reads TGTGCCAGCAGCGTAAGACTAGCGGGGGGGACCTACAATGAGCAGTTCTTC.